The 13 T cell receptor beta chains in this list originate from one sample, sequenced in a study of shared clonotypes between healthy human individuals. Clones were sequenced by immunoSEQ multiplex PCR, and TCRdb holds only the in-frame ones, with some missing. The sample lists about a million clones; roughly 77% were seen once. The sequenced material came from memory CD4+ T cells from PBMCs. Subset described: CD45RA-negative fraction. These receptors came from a young man in good health. Some clones in this sample may be carry-over from other donors' samples.

DNA for the CDR3: TGTGCCAGCAGCACAAGGGGTGGGGGACAGGGGGGTCCCAAAAACATTCAGTACTTC. Amino acid sequence: CASSTRGGGQGGPKNIQYF. The genes are TRBV28 and TRBJ2-4; 11 bases agree with TRBD1. The J segment lost 2 bases and the V segment lost 6 bases, leaving 15 bases of the junction unmatched. This CDR3 has 19 residues. Germline V gene data show CDR1 as MDHEN and CDR2 as SYDVKM.

This clone was seen repeatedly, ten times or more. Other DNA sequences in this sample translate to the same CDR3. This chain connects TRBV30 to TRBJ2-2, with D unresolved. V shed 2 bases and J shed 7 bases, with 14 bases lying between them. This CDR3 has 14 amino acids. Germline loops: CDR1 GTSNPN, CDR2 SVGIG (reference sequence). The CDR3 loop reads CAWSRVGLYGELFF. The CDR3 region has the DNA TGTGCCTGGAGTCGGGTAGGGTTGTACGGGGAGCTGTTTTTT.

The chain combines TRBV4-2 with TRBJ2-5; D remains ambiguous. From germline, CDR1 is LGHNA and CDR2 YNFKEQ. This CDR3 has 15 amino acids. The V end lost 1 base, the J end lost 2 bases, and 11 bases lay between the germline ends. DNA of the CDR3: TGTGCCAGCAGCCAAGTATCTCGGCAGCAAGAGACCCAGTACTTC. Residues: CASSQVSRQQETQYF.

The chain uses TRBV6-1 and TRBJ2-7; possibly TRBD1 or TRBD2 for D (5 bases each). Germline V gene lookup returns CDR1 MNHNS and CDR2 SASEGT. The germline V and J ends were trimmed by 6 bases and 4 bases, with 16 bases remaining between them. The CDR3 totals 14 residues. The CDR3 DNA reads as TGTGCCAGCAGCCGACTCGGGACGGCTTACGAGCAGTACTTC. As protein: CASSRLGTAYEQYF.

This chain links TRBV27 with TRBJ1-1; D is undetermined. V lost 0 bases and J lost 0, with 14 bases in between. Germline loops: CDR1 MNHEY, CDR2 SMNVEV (reference sequence). The CDR3 is 17 amino acids. CDR3 sequence: CASSLSPPQGVNTEAFF. The CDR3 DNA reads as TGTGCCAGCAGTTTATCCCCCCCCCAAGGCGTGAACACTGAAGCTTTCTTT.

About this clone: This sequence is one base from a far larger clone and is likely a read error. The V and J genes are TRBV14 and TRBJ2-2; D unresolved. Germline CDR1 is SGHDN and CDR2 is FVKESK. The CDR3 runs 12 residues. With 5 bases removed from V and 2 bases from J, the gap between germline ends came to 3 bases. The CDR3 reads CASSFNTGELFF. CDR3 in DNA: TGTGCCAGCAGCTTTAACACCGGGGAGCTGTTTTTT.

This clone has a single count. The chain employs TRBV7-2 and TRBJ2-2; 10 nucleotides align to TRBD2. The germline V gene has CDR1 SGHTA and CDR2 FQGNSA. The CDR3 runs to 16 residues. Trimming took 1 base from V and 7 from J; bases not matched to a gene: 6. The CDR3 DNA is TGTGCCAGCAGCTTAGGAGCGGGAGGGCCGTACGGGGAGCTGTTTTTT. Encoded protein: CASSLGAGGPYGELFF.

The chain is built from TRBV7-8 and TRBJ2-7, with TRBD1 matching 10 bases. This CDR3 comprises 16 residues. V dropped 7 bases and J dropped 3; count of bases not matched to a gene: 12. Germline values: CDR1 SGHVS, CDR2 FQNEAQ. The CDR3 sequence is CASTPRGQGNYYEQYF. CDR3 sequence (DNA): TGTGCCAGCACCCCGCGGGGACAGGGGAACTACTACGAGCAGTACTTC.

Only a few counts were recorded for this clone. The chain uses TRBV28 and TRBJ2-2, with D unclear. CDR3 length: 14 amino acids. Germline V lookup: CDR1 MDHEN, CDR2 SYDVKM. Trimming pared 7 bases from V and 0 bases from J, leaving 9 bases between. Here the CDR3 reads CASIRQANTGELFF. The CDR3 DNA sequence: TGTGCCAGCATCCGGCAGGCGAACACCGGGGAGCTGTTTTTT.

The table lists this clone with many counts. The chain employs TRBV6-1 and TRBJ1-2; D possibly corresponds to TRBD1 (5 bases). Germline CDR1 reads MNHNS; CDR2 reads SASEGT. The V end lost 3 bases, the J end lost 9 bases, and 14 bases lay between the germline ends. CDR3 length equals 13 residues. The CDR3 sequence: CASSEAGEARYTF. As DNA, the CDR3 is TGTGCCAGCAGTGAGGCGGGGGAAGCTCGCTACACCTTC.

In this sample, this clone turned up many times. The chain combines TRBV18 with TRBJ1-2, with TRBD1 matching 8 bases. The CDR3 is 16 amino acids. V was clipped by 2 bases and J by 3 bases; unmatched bases: 8. Per germline, CDR1 KGHSH and CDR2 LQKENI. This chain's CDR3 is CASSPGARGLYYGYTF. DNA for the CDR3: TGTGCCAGCTCACCAGGGGCCAGGGGGCTGTACTATGGCTACACCTTC.

This chain joins TRBV6-4 and TRBJ1-4, with D possibly matching TRBD1 (5 bases). Deletions cut 2 bases from V and 2 bases from J, with 15 bases between. This CDR3 contains 17 residues. Germline CDR1 is MRHNA and CDR2 is SNTAGT. The CDR3 nucleotides are TGTGCCAGCAGTGACGACAGTTCATGGCTCACTAATGAAAAACTGTTTTTT. It translates to CASSDDSSWLTNEKLFF.

V and J are TRBV28 and TRBJ1-5; 9 positions agree with TRBD1. V gave up 5 bases and J gave up 1 base; unmatched junction bases: 6. CDR1 is MDHEN, CDR2 SYDVKM, per germline. The CDR3 totals 16 residues. The CDR3 DNA is TGTGCCAGCAGTGCCGCAGACAGGGGGAGCAATCAGCCCCAGCATTTT. This gives the protein CASSAADRGSNQPQHF.